These T cell receptor beta chains were read from a single sample in a study of blood T cell repertoires in COVID-19. Only in-frame clones appear in the TCRdb table, and some are missing; sequencing was by immunoSEQ multiplex PCR. The data show about 56,000 clones, approximately 82% seen once. Sequenced sample: peripheral blood. These receptors all come from a woman of 80 years or more with acute or convalescent COVID-19. Both conserved end residues are trimmed from each CDR3. Each record gives: V gene, D gene, CDR3 length, CDR3 protein. The D gene is left open where the match is weak.

v_call: TRBV7-8
d_call: .
cdr3_length: 15
cdr3_aa: ASSLAIRTLSSYEQY

v_call: TRBV21-1
d_call: .
cdr3_length: 10
cdr3_aa: ASRTPNYGYT

v_call: TRBV10-2
d_call: .
cdr3_length: 15
cdr3_aa: ASSAGTSGRSNQPQH

v_call: TRBV7-9
d_call: .
cdr3_length: 12
cdr3_aa: ASSFGSGGQTQY

v_call: TRBV10-3
d_call: TRBD2
cdr3_length: 12
cdr3_aa: AISSGRVTGELF

v_call: TRBV6-1
d_call: .
cdr3_length: 13
cdr3_aa: ASSEVIGGRGEQF

v_call: TRBV28
d_call: .
cdr3_length: 11
cdr3_aa: ASMGGINYGYT

v_call: TRBV5-1
d_call: .
cdr3_length: 14
cdr3_aa: ASSLADSGTTYEQY

v_call: TRBV3-1/TRBV3-2
d_call: .
cdr3_length: 13
cdr3_aa: ASSEGTVSTDTQY

v_call: TRBV2
d_call: .
cdr3_length: 14
cdr3_aa: ASSSPRGGANQPQH

v_call: TRBV5-1
d_call: TRBD2
cdr3_length: 14
cdr3_aa: ASSAAGLAGSYEQY

v_call: TRBV4-1
d_call: .
cdr3_length: 13
cdr3_aa: ASSPPDTLSYEQY

v_call: TRBV28
d_call: .
cdr3_length: 10
cdr3_aa: ASSSLTYEQY

v_call: TRBV3-1/TRBV3-2
d_call: .
cdr3_length: 14
cdr3_aa: ASSQSGGGRNQPQH

v_call: TRBV18
d_call: TRBD2
cdr3_length: 11
cdr3_aa: ASSPGLGETQY

v_call: TRBV4-1
d_call: .
cdr3_length: 13
cdr3_aa: ASSQDSGLWAEAF

v_call: TRBV5-1
d_call: TRBD1
cdr3_length: 13
cdr3_aa: ASSQNRGGNEKLF

v_call: TRBV5-4
d_call: TRBD1
cdr3_length: 12
cdr3_aa: ASSLAHRGGEAF

v_call: TRBV6-5
d_call: .
cdr3_length: 13
cdr3_aa: ASSYTSSSYNEQF

v_call: TRBV5-1
d_call: TRBD2
cdr3_length: 15
cdr3_aa: ASFSGLAGISTDTQY

v_call: TRBV5-4
d_call: .
cdr3_length: 11
cdr3_aa: ASSFTTREGAF

v_call: TRBV3-1/TRBV3-2
d_call: .
cdr3_length: 11
cdr3_aa: ASSQDLTDTQY

v_call: TRBV9
d_call: TRBD2
cdr3_length: 14
cdr3_aa: ASSGRTSQVANEQF

v_call: TRBV10-3
d_call: .
cdr3_length: 13
cdr3_aa: AISESGAGNTEAF

v_call: TRBV5-6
d_call: .
cdr3_length: 14
cdr3_aa: ASSSGGGNINQPQH

v_call: TRBV28
d_call: .
cdr3_length: 18
cdr3_aa: ASCLGGAWGLGKISYEQY

v_call: TRBV18
d_call: .
cdr3_length: 12
cdr3_aa: ASSPRANQETQY

v_call: TRBV2
d_call: .
cdr3_length: 9
cdr3_aa: ASNSRSPLH

v_call: TRBV20-1
d_call: TRBD2
cdr3_length: 12
cdr3_aa: SASLAGGPGEQY

v_call: TRBV13
d_call: .
cdr3_length: 11
cdr3_aa: ASSKQGGDGYT

v_call: TRBV5-1
d_call: TRBD2
cdr3_length: 13
cdr3_aa: ASSSGLAGTDTQY

v_call: TRBV13
d_call: .
cdr3_length: 12
cdr3_aa: ASSLKGAKNIQY

v_call: TRBV9
d_call: TRBD2
cdr3_length: 12
cdr3_aa: ASSVRREFGELF

v_call: TRBV3-1/TRBV3-2
d_call: .
cdr3_length: 13
cdr3_aa: ASSPGVSGANVLT

v_call: TRBV24-1
d_call: TRBD1
cdr3_length: 15
cdr3_aa: ATSDKQGAANTGELF

v_call: TRBV3-1/TRBV3-2
d_call: TRBD2
cdr3_length: 14
cdr3_aa: ASSQASASGQETQY

v_call: TRBV7-2
d_call: .
cdr3_length: 13
cdr3_aa: ASSLDPPGRTEAF

v_call: TRBV7-9
d_call: .
cdr3_length: 11
cdr3_aa: ASSFDSLYGYT

v_call: TRBV18
d_call: .
cdr3_length: 14
cdr3_aa: ASSYISVAGANVLT

v_call: TRBV29-1
d_call: .
cdr3_length: 12
cdr3_aa: SVEGSPSTDTQY

v_call: TRBV5-1
d_call: .
cdr3_length: 13
cdr3_aa: ASSLSPEAGSEQF

v_call: TRBV2
d_call: .
cdr3_length: 12
cdr3_aa: ASSQGRRDSPLH

v_call: TRBV28
d_call: TRBD1
cdr3_length: 11
cdr3_aa: ASSRTGVNEQY

v_call: TRBV7-9
d_call: .
cdr3_length: 13
cdr3_aa: ASSPRVGNSYEQY

v_call: TRBV18
d_call: .
cdr3_length: 11
cdr3_aa: ASSPSARGEQF

v_call: TRBV12-3/TRBV12-4
d_call: .
cdr3_length: 10
cdr3_aa: ASSPRETKQY

v_call: TRBV7-9
d_call: .
cdr3_length: 13
cdr3_aa: ASSFLSTPTDTQY

v_call: TRBV18
d_call: TRBD1
cdr3_length: 15
cdr3_aa: ASSQQDRGLLYNEQF

v_call: TRBV2
d_call: TRBD2
cdr3_length: 13
cdr3_aa: ASRDTGLAQETQY

v_call: TRBV30
d_call: .
cdr3_length: 12
cdr3_aa: AWSVLQGDSPLH

v_call: TRBV7-9
d_call: .
cdr3_length: 13
cdr3_aa: ASSFTGASNQPQH

v_call: TRBV5-6
d_call: .
cdr3_length: 9
cdr3_aa: ASSPWQLLF

v_call: TRBV5-4
d_call: TRBD2
cdr3_length: 11
cdr3_aa: ASSLDGSGKQY

v_call: TRBV19
d_call: .
cdr3_length: 12
cdr3_aa: ASSTRTTQYEQY

v_call: TRBV5-4
d_call: TRBD2
cdr3_length: 12
cdr3_aa: ASSYPSGRNEQF

v_call: TRBV7-3
d_call: .
cdr3_length: 14
cdr3_aa: ASSLTRSGTVGELF

v_call: TRBV7-9
d_call: .
cdr3_length: 13
cdr3_aa: ASSLVVYRLDEQY